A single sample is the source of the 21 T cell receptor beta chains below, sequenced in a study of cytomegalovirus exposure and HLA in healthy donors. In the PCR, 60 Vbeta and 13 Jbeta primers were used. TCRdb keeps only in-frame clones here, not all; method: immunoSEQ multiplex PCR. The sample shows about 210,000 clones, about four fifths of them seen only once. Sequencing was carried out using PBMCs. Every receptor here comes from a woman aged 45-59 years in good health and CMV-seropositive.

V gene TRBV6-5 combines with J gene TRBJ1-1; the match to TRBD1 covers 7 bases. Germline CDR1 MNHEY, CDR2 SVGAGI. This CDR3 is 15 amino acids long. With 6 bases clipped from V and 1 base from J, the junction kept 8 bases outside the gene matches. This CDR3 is CASRHTGQPNTEAFF. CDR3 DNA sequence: TGTGCCAGCAGACATACGGGACAGCCGAACACTGAAGCTTTCTTT.

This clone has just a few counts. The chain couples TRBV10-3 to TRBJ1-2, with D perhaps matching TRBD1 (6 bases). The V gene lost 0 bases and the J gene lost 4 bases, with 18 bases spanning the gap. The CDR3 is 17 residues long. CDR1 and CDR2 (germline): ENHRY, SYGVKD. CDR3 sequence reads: CAISESIGTKNLYGYTF. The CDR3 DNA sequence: TGTGCCATCAGTGAGTCGATCGGGACAAAGAACCTCTATGGCTACACCTTC.

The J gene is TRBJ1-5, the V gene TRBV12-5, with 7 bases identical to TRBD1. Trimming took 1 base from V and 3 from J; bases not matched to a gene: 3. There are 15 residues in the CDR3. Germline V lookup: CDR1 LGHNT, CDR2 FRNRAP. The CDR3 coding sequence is TGTGCTAGTGGTTTGGGGGACAGACACAATCAGCCCCAGCATTTT. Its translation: CASGLGDRHNQPQHF.

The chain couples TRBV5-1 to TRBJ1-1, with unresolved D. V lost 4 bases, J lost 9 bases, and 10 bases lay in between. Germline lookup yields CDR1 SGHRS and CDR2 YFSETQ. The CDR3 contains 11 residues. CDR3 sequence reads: CASSGYRQAFF. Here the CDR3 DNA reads TGCGCCAGCAGCGGGTACAGACAAGCTTTCTTT.

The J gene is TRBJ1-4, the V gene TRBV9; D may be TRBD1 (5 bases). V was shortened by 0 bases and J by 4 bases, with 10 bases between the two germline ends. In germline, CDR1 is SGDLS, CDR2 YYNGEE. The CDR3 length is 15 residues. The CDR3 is CASSVVPGNNEKLFF. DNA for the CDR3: TGTGCCAGCAGCGTAGTCCCAGGGAATAATGAAAAACTGTTTTTT.

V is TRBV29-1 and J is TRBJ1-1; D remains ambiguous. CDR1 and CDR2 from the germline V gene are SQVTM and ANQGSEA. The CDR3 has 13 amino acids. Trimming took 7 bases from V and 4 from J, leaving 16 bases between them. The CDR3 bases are TGCAGCGCCTTCCTGCGGTCGGGCACTGAAGCTTTCTTT. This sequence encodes CSAFLRSGTEAFF.

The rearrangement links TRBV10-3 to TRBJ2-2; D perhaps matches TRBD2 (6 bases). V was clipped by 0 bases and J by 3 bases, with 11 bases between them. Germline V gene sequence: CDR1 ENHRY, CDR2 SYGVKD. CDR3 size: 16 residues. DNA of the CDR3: TGTGCCATCAGTGAGTCGGTCGGGGAGGACACCGGGGAGCTGTTTTTT. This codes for CAISESVGEDTGELFF.

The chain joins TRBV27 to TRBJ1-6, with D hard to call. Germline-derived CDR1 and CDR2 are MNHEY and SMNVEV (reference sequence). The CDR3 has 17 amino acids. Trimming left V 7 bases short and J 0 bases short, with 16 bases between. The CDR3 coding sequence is TGTGCCAGCACCCCCCGCGAGGGAAGCTCCTATAATTCACCCCTCCACTTT. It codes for CASTPREGSSYNSPLHF.

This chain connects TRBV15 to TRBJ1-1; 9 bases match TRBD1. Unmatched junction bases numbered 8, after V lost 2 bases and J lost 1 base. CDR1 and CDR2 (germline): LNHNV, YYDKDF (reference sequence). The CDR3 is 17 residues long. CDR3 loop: CATSRPRDRETNTEAFF. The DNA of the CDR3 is TGTGCCACCAGCAGACCCAGGGACAGGGAAACGAACACTGAAGCTTTCTTT. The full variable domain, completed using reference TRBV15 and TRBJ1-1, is DAMVIQNPRYQVTQFGKPVTLSCSQTLNHNVMYWYQQKSSQAPKLLFHYYDKDFNNEADTPDNFQSRRPNTSFCFLDIRSPGLGDTAMYLCATSRPRDRETNTEAFFGQGTRLTVV.

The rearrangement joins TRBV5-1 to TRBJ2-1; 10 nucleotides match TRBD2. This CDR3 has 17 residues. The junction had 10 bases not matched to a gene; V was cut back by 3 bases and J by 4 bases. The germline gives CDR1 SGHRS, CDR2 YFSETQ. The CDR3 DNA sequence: TGCGCCAGCAGCTCAACAACCGGGACTAGCGCGTACAATGAGCAGTTCTTC. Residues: CASSSTTGTSAYNEQFF.

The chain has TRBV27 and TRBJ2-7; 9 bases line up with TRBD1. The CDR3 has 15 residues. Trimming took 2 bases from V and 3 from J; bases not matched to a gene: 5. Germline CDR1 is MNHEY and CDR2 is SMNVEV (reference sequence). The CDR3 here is CASSLGTGRSYEQYF. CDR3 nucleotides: TGTGCCAGCAGTTTAGGGACAGGGAGAAGCTACGAGCAGTACTTC.

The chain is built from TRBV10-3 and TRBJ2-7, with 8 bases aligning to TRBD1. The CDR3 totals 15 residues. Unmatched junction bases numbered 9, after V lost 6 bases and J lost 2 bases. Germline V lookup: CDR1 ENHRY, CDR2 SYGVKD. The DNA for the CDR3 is TGTGCCATCAGCGATAACAGGGGGAATACCTACGAGCAGTACTTC. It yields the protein CAISDNRGNTYEQYF.

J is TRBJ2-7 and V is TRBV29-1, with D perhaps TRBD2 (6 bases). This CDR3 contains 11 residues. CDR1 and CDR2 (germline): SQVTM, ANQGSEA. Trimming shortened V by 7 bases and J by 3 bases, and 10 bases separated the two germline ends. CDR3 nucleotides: TGCAGCGCCACCGGGAGCTACGAGCAGTACTTC. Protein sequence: CSATGSYEQYF.

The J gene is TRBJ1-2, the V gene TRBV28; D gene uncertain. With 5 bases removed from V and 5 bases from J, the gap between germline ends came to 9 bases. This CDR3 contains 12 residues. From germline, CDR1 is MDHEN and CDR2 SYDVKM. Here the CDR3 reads CASSTQVYGYTF. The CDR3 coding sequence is TGTGCCAGCAGTACTCAGGTTTATGGCTACACCTTC.

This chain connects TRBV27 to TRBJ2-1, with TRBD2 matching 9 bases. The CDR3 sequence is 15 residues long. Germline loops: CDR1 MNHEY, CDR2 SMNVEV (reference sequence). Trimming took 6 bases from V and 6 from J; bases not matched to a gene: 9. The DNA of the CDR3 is TGTGCCAGCAGCTATAGCGGGGGACCTCTCAATGAGCAGTTCTTC. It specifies CASSYSGGPLNEQFF.

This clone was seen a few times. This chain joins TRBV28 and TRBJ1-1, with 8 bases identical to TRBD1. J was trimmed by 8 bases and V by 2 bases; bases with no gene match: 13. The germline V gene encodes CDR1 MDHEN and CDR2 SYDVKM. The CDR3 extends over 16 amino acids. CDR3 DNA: TGTGCCAGCAGTTTACCCCCTGGGCAGGGGGCGAGGGAAGCTTTCTTT. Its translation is CASSLPPGQGAREAFF. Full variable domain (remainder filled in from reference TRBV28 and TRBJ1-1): DVKVTQSSRYLVKRTGEKVFLECVQDMDHENMFWYRQDPGLGLRLIYFSYDVKMKEKGDIPEGYSVSREKKERFSLILESASTNQTSMYLCASSLPPGQGAREAFFGQGTRLTVV.

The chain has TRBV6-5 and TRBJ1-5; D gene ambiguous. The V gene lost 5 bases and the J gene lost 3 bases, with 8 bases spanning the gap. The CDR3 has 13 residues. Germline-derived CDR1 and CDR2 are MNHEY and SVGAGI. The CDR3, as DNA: TGTGCCAGCAGTATACACCACAATCAGCCCCAGCATTTT. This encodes CASSIHHNQPQHF.

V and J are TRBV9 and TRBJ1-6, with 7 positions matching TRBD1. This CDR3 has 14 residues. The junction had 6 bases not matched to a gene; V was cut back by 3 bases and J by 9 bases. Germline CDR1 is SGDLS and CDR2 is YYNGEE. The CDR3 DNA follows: TGTGCCAGCAGCGAGAGACAGGGTAGTTCACCCCTCCACTTT. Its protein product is CASSERQGSSPLHF.

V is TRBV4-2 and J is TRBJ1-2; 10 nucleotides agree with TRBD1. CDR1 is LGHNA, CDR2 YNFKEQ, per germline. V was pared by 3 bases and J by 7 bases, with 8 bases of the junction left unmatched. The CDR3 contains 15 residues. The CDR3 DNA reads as TGTGCCAGCAGCCACGGACAGGGGGGTCGCGGTGGCTACACCTTC. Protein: CASSHGQGGRGGYTF.

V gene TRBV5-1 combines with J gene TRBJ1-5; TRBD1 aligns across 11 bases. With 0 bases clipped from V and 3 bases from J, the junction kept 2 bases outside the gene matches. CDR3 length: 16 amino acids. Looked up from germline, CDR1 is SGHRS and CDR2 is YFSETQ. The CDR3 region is CASSLGTGGPNQPQHF. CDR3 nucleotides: TGCGCCAGCAGCTTGGGGACAGGGGGCCCCAATCAGCCCCAGCATTTT.

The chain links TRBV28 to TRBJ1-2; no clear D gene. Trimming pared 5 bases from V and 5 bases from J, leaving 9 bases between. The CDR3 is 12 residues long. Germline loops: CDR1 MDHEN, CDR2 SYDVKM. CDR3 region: CASSRTEYGYTF. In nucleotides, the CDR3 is TGTGCCAGCAGTCGGACTGAGTATGGCTACACCTTC.